This entry features one T cell receptor beta chain sequence. This clone's antigen is unknown. Base qualities are missing; no much larger clone stands one base away. The record originates from a study of cytotoxic CD8 clonotypes in ibrutinib-treated CLL (dated by TCRdb to about 2021). In the study overall: The cohort included about 15 treatment-naive and eleven to twelve relapsed/refractory patients; around 17 were IGHV unmutated. Longitudinal samples were obtainable from about 30% of the roughly 86 participants in the trial. Partial responses were observed in 24 patients and complete responses in 2; after a median follow-up of 68 months, remission was maintained in some 14 patients and progression was observed in some twelve. On average, each sample yielded approximately 250,000 productive templates and around 100,000 productive rearrangements. Cryopreserved peripheral blood mononuclear cells were collected at three points: before therapy, at response, and at either sustained remission or disease progression. Patients were still on ibrutinib when every remission and progressive disease sample was collected. Samples at response were collected after a median of roughly 13 months of treatment, with a range of about 6 to 36 months. Broader findings and caveats from the paper: An increase in clonality was observed at ibrutinib response, with clonality remaining stable during sustained remission and falling back toward baseline at progression. Sampling times were not matched between sustained-remission and progressing patients, and lymph node repertoires were not studied. Baseline clonality was found to be higher than that of age-matched healthy donors and was strongly correlated with circulating CD8+ T-cell counts. Public clonotypes were rare and either shrank or stayed stable during treatment, and the rise in clonality at ibrutinib response reflected expansion of private clonotypes.

According to the germline V gene, CDR1 reads SGHDT and CDR2 reads YYEEEE. The CDR3 runs 16 amino acids, cysteine and phenylalanine included. The DNA shown is the 48-base CDR3, in frame from base 1. At the junction V is shortened by 1 base and J by 4 bases; bases outside the gene matches: 9. On a MiSeq, deep resolution sequencing aimed for a depth between 1 in 1 million and 1 in 200,000 T cells, with each clonotype covered approximately 9.8x on average. TCR beta libraries were generated with the immunoSEQ hsTCRB Kit. Turning to the authors' computational methods: Data were analyzed with ImmunoSEQ Data Assistant and ImmunoSEQ Analyzer, with V, D and J genes assigned per IMGT definitions. Clonality, which ranges from 0 to 1, was calculated as one minus the normalized Shannon entropy of productive rearrangement frequencies. Public clonotype analysis was restricted to overrepresented clonotypes comprising at least 0.05% of each patient's repertoire. Repertoires from 10 to 15 age-matched healthy donors in immuneACCESS were used as clonality controls. The clones in this table, taken by TCRdb from immuneACCESS, are in-frame only. Not every clone is retained; where verified, under half of the shortfall comes from an unresolved V gene, and the cause of the rest is unknown. V, J and clone size are taken as reported in that table, and D and trimming were inferred from the DNA itself. The sample table lists a few hundred thousand clones, over 60% of them with a count of one. The ten biggest clones cover about 5.9% of the sample.

Roughly 2 micrograms of genomic DNA were extracted from cryopreserved PBMCs for TCR beta library preparation. Longitudinal blood samples from CLL patients receiving ibrutinib monotherapy were subjected to high-throughput TCR beta sequencing. The patients took part in an open-label, single-center phase 2 trial of ibrutinib monotherapy. The specimen was PBMCs, collected after 36 months of ibrutinib treatment. The sequence joins TRBV5-6 to TRBJ2-5; 8 middle bases align to TRBD1. The sequence was collected from a human donor with chronic lymphocytic leukemia. The CDR3 protein: CASSLMGQGAGETQYF. The sequenced DNA: TGTGCCAGCAGCTTGATGGGGCAGGGGGCCGGAGAGACCCAGTACTTC.